One and the same sample provided the 17 T cell receptor beta chains below, sequenced in a study of molecular identifiers for immune sequencing clone quantification. TCRdb re-called the PCR reads with MiXCR, one entry per CDR3 protein. Of 600,000 to 650,000 distinct CDR3 sequences listed, around 20% are singletons. Sequencing was carried out using naive CD8+ T cells from blood, with Jurkat cell RNA spiked in. Subset here: FACS-sorted CD8+CD4-CCR7+CD45RA+ naive T cells. Receptors originate from a human donor in good health. Some libraries in this study had Jurkat cell RNA spiked in.

This clonotype was detected only once. A read error is likely, as this CDR3 ends without the conserved phenylalanine or tryptophan. This chain joins TRBV2 and TRBJ2-6, with a weak D call TRBD1 (6 bases). V lost 6 bases and J lost 0, with 18 bases in between. This CDR3 spans 18 amino acids. Germline V CDR1 and CDR2: SNHLY, FYNNEI. Here the CDR3 reads CASRETWDTCSGANVLTS. CDR3 nucleotides: TGTGCCAGCAGGGAAACCTGGGACACCTGCTCTGGGGCCAACGTCCTGACTTCC.

This rearrangement joins TRBV6-2 or TRBV6-3 to TRBJ1-2; 8 positions agree with TRBD1. The V gene end was trimmed by 8 bases and the J gene end by 4 bases; junction bases not matched to a gene: 9. The CDR3 runs to 14 residues. Per the germline V gene, CDR1 is MNHEY and CDR2 is SVGEGT. The CDR3 spells CASAQRDRSYGYTF. CDR3 in DNA: TGTGCCAGCGCTCAAAGGGACAGGTCCTATGGCTACACCTTC.

The chain joins TRBV12-3 or TRBV12-4 to TRBJ2-7; TRBD1 matches 7 bases. V lost 5 bases, J lost 3 bases, and 7 bases stayed unmatched. The CDR3 spans 14 residues. The CDR3 reads CASSLQGQRYEQYF. DNA of the CDR3: TGTGCCAGCAGTCTACAGGGACAGCGCTACGAGCAGTACTTC.

This clonotype was counted at least ten times. This sequence joins TRBV9 and TRBJ1-1; 11 bases align to TRBD1. Germline V CDR1 and CDR2: SGDLS, YYNGEE. The CDR3 is made up of 16 amino acids. V shed 3 bases and J 7 bases; nucleotides not matched to a gene: 11. CDR3: CASSASGGQGVNEAFF. The CDR3 DNA sequence: TGTGCCAGCAGCGCTAGCGGGGGACAGGGGGTTAATGAAGCTTTCTTT.

In its sample, this clonotype was seen many times. J is TRBJ2-7 and V is TRBV19; 7 bases line up with TRBD1. The CDR3 is 13 residues long. The V gene's germline CDR1 is LNHDA and CDR2 SQIVND (reference sequence). Trimming cost V 10 bases and J 4 bases; bases outside gene matches: 10. In nucleotides, the CDR3 is TGTGCCACCTCGACAGGGACCGGGTACGAGCAGTACTTC. Protein: CATSTGTGYEQYF.

About this clonotype itself: With a much larger clone just one base away, this may be a read error. J is TRBJ2-7 and V is TRBV9, with D possibly TRBD1 on 6 matching bases. Germline values: CDR1 SGDLS, CDR2 YYNGEE. There are 13 residues in the CDR3. This CDR3 reads CASSEDSGYEQHF. The DNA for the CDR3 is TGTGCCAGCAGCGAGGACAGCGGCTACGAGCAGCACTTC.

The rearrangement uses TRBV27 and TRBJ2-7; TRBD2 is a possible D gene (5 bases). Germline V gives CDR1 MNHEY, CDR2 SMNVEV (reference sequence). The CDR3 has 14 amino acids. Trimming left V 7 bases short and J 1 base short, with 14 bases between. The chain's CDR3 is CASNLVGDSYEQYF. The CDR3 bases are TGTGCCAGCAATCTAGTCGGGGATTCCTACGAGCAGTACTTC.

This clonotype was seen many times. The chain recombines TRBV9 with TRBJ1-1, with 7 bases matching TRBD1. The CDR3 extends over 13 amino acids. Trimming removed 0 bases from V and 6 bases from J; junction bases left unmatched: 2. The germline gives CDR1 SGDLS, CDR2 YYNGEE. CDR3 sequence: CASSVGQGPEAFF. The CDR3, as DNA: TGTGCCAGCAGCGTAGGACAGGGTCCTGAAGCTTTCTTT.

As concerns this clonotype: This may stem from a read error, because a much larger clone lies one nucleotide away. CDR3 residues: CASSLLWDRGSGGLFF. CDR3 bases: TGTGCCAGCAGTTTGTTATGGGACAGGGGATCCGGGGGGCTGTTTTTT. The chain recombines TRBV28 with TRBJ2-2; 10 positions agree with TRBD1. The CDR3 covers 16 residues. Germline V gives CDR1 MDHEN, CDR2 SYDVKM.

This clonotype appeared many times. The CDR3 DNA reads as TGTGCCAGCAGCTTAGTTACTAGCGGGGGGATCGACGAGCAGTACTTC. Amino acids: CASSLVTSGGIDEQYF. The chain is built from TRBV7-2 and TRBJ2-7, with TRBD2 matching 12 bases. This CDR3 region has 16 residues. Trimming removed 1 base from V and 5 bases from J; junction bases left unmatched: 6. Germline loops: CDR1 SGHTA, CDR2 FQGNSA.

A remark on this clonotype: A much larger clone differs by one base, so this may be a read error. The chain is built from TRBV7-2 and TRBJ2-3; 13 bases match TRBD2. Unmatched junction bases numbered 7, after V lost 5 bases and J lost 2 bases. Germline CDR1 is SGHTA and CDR2 is FQGNSA. The CDR3 spans 17 residues. The CDR3 region is CASSARLAGGYTDTQYF. The CDR3 DNA is TGTGCCAGCAGCGCTAGACTAGCGGGGGGTTACACAGATACGCAGTATTTT.

In regard to this clonotype: An end of the junction differs from the germline gene, which may be a read error. The V and J genes are TRBV3-1 and TRBJ2-7; no reliable D call. CDR1 and CDR2 from the germline V gene are LGHDT and YNNKEL (reference sequence). The CDR3 length is 13 residues. The CDR3 region has the DNA TGTGCCAGCAGCCAAGAAGTTGGCTACGGGCAGTACTTC. This codes for CASSQEVGYGQYF.

This clonotype was found many times. The V and J genes are TRBV19 and TRBJ1-2; D ambiguous. V gave up 7 bases and J gave up 1 base, with 10 bases separating them. CDR1 LNHDA and CDR2 SQIVND come from the germline V gene (reference sequence). This CDR3 has 13 residues. The CDR3 nucleotides are TGTGCCAGTACTCCAGGAAATAACTATGGCTACACCTTC. Translation gives CASTPGNNYGYTF.

This clonotype was seen ten or more times. The V call is TRBV4-1, the J call TRBJ2-5, with D possibly TRBD1 on 6 matching bases. Trimming cost V 3 bases and J 2 bases, with 10 bases left between them. The length of the CDR3 is 14 residues. Looked up from germline, CDR1 is MGHRA and CDR2 is YSYEKL. CDR3 amino acids: CASSQGATQETQYF. DNA for the CDR3: TGCGCCAGCAGCCAGGGGGCCACACAAGAGACCCAGTACTTC.

This clonotype was detected ten times or more. The chain links TRBV4-3 to TRBJ2-7, with D unclear. CDR1 is LGHNA, CDR2 YSLEER, per germline. The CDR3 extends over 14 amino acids. Trimming cost V 1 base and J 0 bases, with 7 bases left between them. CDR3 amino acids: CASSQVHNSYEQYF. The CDR3 DNA reads as TGCGCCAGCAGCCAAGTCCACAACTCCTACGAGCAGTACTTC.

The chain is built from TRBV19 and TRBJ2-2, with D hard to call. The length of the CDR3 is 11 residues. Looked up from germline, CDR1 is LNHDA and CDR2 is SQIVND (reference sequence). Trimming removed 10 bases at V and 9 bases at J, with 12 bases between. The CDR3 region is CATLRHRELFF. The CDR3, as DNA: TGTGCCACCCTTAGACACAGGGAGCTGTTTTTT. The variable domain in full, with the rest retrieved from reference TRBV19 and TRBJ2-2, is DGGITQSPKYLFRKEGQNVTLSCEQNLNHDAMYWYRQDPGQGLRLIYYSQIVNDFQKGDIAEGYSVSREKKESFPLTVTSAQKNPTAFYLCATLRHRELFFGEGSRLTVL.

In regard to this clonotype: This may be a read error: a much more frequent sequence differs by one nucleotide. CDR3: CTSSLGTGGFATNEKLFF. In DNA form, the CDR3 reads TGTACCAGCAGCTTGGGGACAGGCGGATTTGCAACTAATGAAAAACTGTTTTTT. The V and J genes are TRBV5-3 and TRBJ1-4, with TRBD1 matching 8 bases. TRBV5-3 is designated an ORF whose function remains uncertain. The CDR3 extends over 18 amino acids.